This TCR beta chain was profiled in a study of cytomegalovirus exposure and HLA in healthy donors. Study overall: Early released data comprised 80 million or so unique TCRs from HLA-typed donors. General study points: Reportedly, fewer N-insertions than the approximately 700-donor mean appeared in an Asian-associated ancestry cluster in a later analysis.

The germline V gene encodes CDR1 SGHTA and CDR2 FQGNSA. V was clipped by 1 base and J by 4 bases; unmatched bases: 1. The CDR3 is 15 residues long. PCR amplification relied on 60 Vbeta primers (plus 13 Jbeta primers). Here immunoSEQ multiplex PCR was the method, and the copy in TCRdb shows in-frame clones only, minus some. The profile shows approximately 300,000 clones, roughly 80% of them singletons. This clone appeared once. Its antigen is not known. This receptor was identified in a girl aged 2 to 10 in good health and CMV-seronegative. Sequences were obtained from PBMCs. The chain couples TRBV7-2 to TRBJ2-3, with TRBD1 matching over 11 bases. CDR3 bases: TGTGCCAGCAGCTTAGGGACAGGGGGCGCAGATACGCAGTATTTT. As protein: CASSLGTGGADTQYF.